Listed below are T cell receptor beta chains from one sample, sequenced in a study of blood T cell repertoires in COVID-19. This table comes from immunoSEQ multiplex PCR, and its TCRdb copy is limited to in-frame clones, with some not included. The sample has 200,000 to 250,000 clones, around 83% seen once; the top ten hold 7% to 10%. Input material: peripheral blood. The source of these receptors is a woman older than 75 with COVID-19, enrolled during active disease. CDR3s include the opening cysteine and the closing phenylalanine or tryptophan. Each record gives: V gene, D gene, CDR3 length, clone size, J gene, CDR3 protein, CDR3 DNA. A D gene is named only where the DNA matches it firmly. Rows give clone size only sometimes, using once, few, many, or a class for an expanded clone.

>TRBV5-6|TRBD2|13|.|TRBJ2-7
CASSISGRGEQYF
TGTGCCAGCAGCATTAGCGGGAGAGGCGAGCAGTACTTC
>TRBV6-1|TRBD2|15|.|TRBJ2-3
CASSDRTSGSNTQYF
TGTGCCAGCAGTGATAGGACTAGCGGTTCAAATACGCAGTATTTT
>TRBV6-2/TRBV6-3|.|16|.|TRBJ1-4
CASSPHTWTVNEKLFF
TGTGCCAGCAGTCCGCACACGTGGACAGTTAATGAAAAACTGTTTTTT
>TRBV30|TRBD2|17|.|TRBJ2-7
CAWSRVRASGTYYEQYF
TGTGCCTGGAGCCGCGTGAGGGCTAGCGGGACCTACTACGAGCAGTACTTC
>TRBV21-1|.|17|.|TRBJ1-1
CASSKHCRGPYGTEAFF
TGTGCCAGCAGCAAACATTGCAGGGGGCCCTACGGCACTGAAGCTTTCTTT
>TRBV15|TRBD2|14|.|TRBJ2-4
CATSPGGAKNIQYF
TGTGCCACCAGCCCGGGAGGAGCCAAAAACATTCAGTACTTC
>TRBV6-5|.|14|.|TRBJ2-3
CASSYEGLTDTQYF
TGTGCCAGCAGTTACGAGGGCTTGACAGATACGCAGTATTTT
>TRBV5-1|TRBD2|14|once|TRBJ2-5
CASTPTGGRETQYF
TGCGCCAGCACTCCTACGGGGGGGCGGGAGACCCAGTACTTC
>TRBV30|.|12|once|TRBJ2-7
CAWSVIVYEQYF
TGTGCCTGGAGTGTAATAGTATACGAGCAGTACTTC
>TRBV15|.|15|.|TRBJ2-3
CATGRGGSGTDTQYF
TGTGCCACCGGCAGAGGAGGATCGGGCACAGATACGCAGTATTTT
>TRBV3-1/TRBV3-2|TRBD2|18|.|TRBJ2-7
CASSQDYGSGKGGHEQYF
TGTGCCAGCAGCCAAGATTACGGAAGCGGGAAAGGAGGCCACGAGCAGTACTTC
>TRBV4-2|.|14|.|TRBJ1-1
CASSRGVMNTEAFF
TGTGCCAGCAGCCGGGGGGTTATGAACACTGAAGCTTTCTTT
>TRBV2|.|14|.|TRBJ1-2
CASSGTSIRLGYTF
TGTGCCAGCAGCGGGACTAGTATAAGGTTGGGCTACACCTTC
>TRBV7-9|.|16|.|TRBJ2-6
CASSLVTGPGANVLTF
TGTGCCAGCAGCTTAGTTACAGGGCCTGGGGCCAACGTCCTGACTTTC
>TRBV5-1|TRBD2|17|few|TRBJ2-2
CASSQRGTSGKSGELFF
TGCGCCAGCAGCCAGAGAGGGACTAGCGGGAAGTCCGGGGAGCTGTTTTTT
>TRBV7-7|.|14|.|TRBJ1-2
CASSLRRQPYGYTF
TGTGCTAGCAGCCTCCGGAGACAGCCATATGGCTACACCTTC
>TRBV4-1|.|16|.|TRBJ2-3
CASSQGGGGSTDTQYF
TGCGCCAGCAGCCAAGGGGGAGGAGGGAGCACAGATACGCAGTATTTT
>TRBV30|.|14|.|TRBJ2-2
CAWKPGPTTGELFF
TGTGCCTGGAAGCCAGGGCCAACGACCGGGGAGCTGTTTTTT
>TRBV7-2|.|14|.|TRBJ1-1
CASSLLSGRTEAFF
TGTGCCAGCAGCTTACTTTCAGGGAGGACTGAAGCTTTCTTT
>TRBV9|TRBD1|15|.|TRBJ1-1
CASSVDRTGYPEAFF
TGTGCCAGCAGCGTAGATCGGACAGGGTATCCTGAAGCTTTCTTT
>TRBV7-2|TRBD2|12|.|TRBJ2-3
CASSLVGLEGYF
TGTGCCAGCAGCTTAGTGGGACTAGAGGGGTATTTT
>TRBV5-1|.|15|.|TRBJ2-2
CASSLDPIDTGELFF
TGCGCCAGCAGCTTGGACCCCATAGACACCGGGGAGCTGTTTTTT
>TRBV5-1|.|13|.|TRBJ1-1
CASSFAPLGEAFF
TGCGCCAGCAGCTTCGCCCCTCTCGGTGAAGCTTTCTTT
>TRBV19|.|15|.|TRBJ1-2
CASALRDTDNYGYTF
TGTGCCAGCGCCCTCCGGGATACAGATAACTATGGCTACACCTTC
>TRBV6-6|.|12|once|TRBJ2-6
CASQDGANVLTF
TGTGCCAGCCAGGATGGGGCCAACGTCCTGACTTTC
>TRBV3-1/TRBV3-2|.|13|.|TRBJ2-3
CASSHRDTDTQYF
TGTGCCAGCAGCCACAGGGACACAGATACGCAGTATTTT
>TRBV5-6|TRBD1|14|.|TRBJ1-1
CASSWGQTTTEAFF
TGTGCCAGCAGCTGGGGACAGACAACCACTGAAGCTTTCTTT
>TRBV10-1|.|12|.|TRBJ2-5
CASPNYQETQYF
TGCGCCAGCCCTAACTATCAAGAGACCCAGTACTTC
>TRBV4-1|.|15|.|TRBJ2-5
CASSQGRGRAETQYF
TGCGCCAGCAGCCAAGGGAGGGGCAGGGCCGAGACCCAGTACTTC
>TRBV24-1|TRBD1|11|many|TRBJ1-2
CATGTVYGYTF
TGTGCCACTGGGACAGTCTATGGCTACACCTTC
>TRBV15|.|14|once|TRBJ1-2
CATSRGHELYGYTF
TGTGCCACCAGCAGGGGACACGAGCTCTATGGCTACACCTTC
>TRBV7-9|.|15|.|TRBJ1-4
CASSFLSATNEKLFF
TGTGCCAGCAGCTTCCTCTCCGCAACTAATGAAAAACTGTTTTTT
>TRBV6-5|.|15|.|TRBJ1-1
CASSTRGGGGTEAFF
TGTGCCAGCAGTACCCGCGGGGGAGGAGGCACTGAAGCTTTCTTT
>TRBV24-1|.|13|.|TRBJ2-3
CATSVLGTDTQYF
TGTGCCACCAGTGTACTAGGGACAGATACGCAGTATTTT
>TRBV7-2|.|16|.|TRBJ1-5
CASSLVGPTSNQPQHF
TGTGCCAGCAGCTTAGTTGGCCCAACGAGCAATCAGCCCCAGCATTTT
>TRBV6-1|.|17|once|TRBJ1-6
CASSDPRGGLRNSPLHF
TGTGCCAGCAGTGACCCGAGAGGGGGATTGAGAAATTCACCCCTCCACTTT
>TRBV5-6|TRBD1|16|.|TRBJ1-1
CASSGSRDRVNTEAFF
TGTGCCAGCAGCGGGAGCCGGGACAGGGTAAATACTGAAGCTTTCTTT
>TRBV4-2|.|15|.|TRBJ1-3
CASSPTGFSGNTIYF
TGTGCCAGCAGCCCTACAGGGTTTTCTGGAAACACCATATATTTT
>TRBV28|TRBD2|15|.|TRBJ2-3
CASSPPAGRTDTQYF
TGTGCCAGCAGTCCCCCAGCGGGGCGCACAGATACGCAGTATTTT
>TRBV4-2|TRBD1|16|.|TRBJ1-6
CASSRGQGAYNSPLHF
TGTGCCAGCAGCCGCGGACAGGGGGCCTATAATTCACCCCTCCACTTT
>TRBV19|.|15|.|TRBJ2-1
CASSIITSGVSEQFF
TGTGCCAGTAGTATAATTACGTCAGGGGTGAGTGAGCAGTTCTTC
>TRBV5-5|.|15|.|TRBJ2-7
CASSLAAGGIYEQYF
TGTGCCAGCAGCTTGGCGGCAGGAGGGATCTACGAGCAGTACTTC
>TRBV7-2|TRBD1|16|.|TRBJ2-7
CASSSPPTGRADEQYF
TGTGCCAGCAGCTCCCCTCCGACAGGGCGGGCGGACGAGCAGTACTTC
>TRBV28|.|16|.|TRBJ1-2
CASGTTGIRHNYGYTF
TGTGCCAGCGGAACTACAGGGATCCGACATAACTATGGCTACACCTTC
>TRBV6-4|.|12|.|TRBJ2-7
CESFVQGYEQYF
TGTGAGTCGTTTGTGCAGGGCTACGAGCAGTACTTC
>TRBV7-8|TRBD2|13|.|TRBJ2-7
CASSYKASGSPNF
TGTGCCAGCAGCTATAAGGCTAGCGGGAGCCCTAACTTC
>TRBV24-1|TRBD1|15|.|TRBJ2-3
CATEERDRGTDTQYF
TGTGCCACTGAGGAACGGGACAGGGGCACAGATACGCAGTATTTT
>TRBV5-1|.|14|once|TRBJ1-2
CASSLATGYYGYTF
TGCGCCAGCAGCTTGGCCACGGGGTACTATGGCTACACCTTC
>TRBV7-7|TRBD1|15|.|TRBJ2-5
CASSLANRGQETQYF
TGTGCTAGCAGCTTAGCGAACAGGGGGCAAGAGACCCAGTACTTC
>TRBV11-2|TRBD1|18|.|TRBJ1-1
CASSFRQGGRMRNTEAFF
TGTGCCAGCAGCTTCCGACAGGGTGGGAGGATGAGGAACACTGAAGCTTTCTTT
>TRBV6-1|.|13|.|TRBJ1-2
CASSERAQGGYTF
TGTGCCAGCAGTGAAAGAGCCCAGGGGGGCTACACCTTC
>TRBV4-2|TRBD1|16|.|TRBJ1-4
CASSQVWDRVSEKLFF
TGTGCCAGCAGCCAAGTCTGGGACAGGGTTAGTGAAAAACTGTTTTTT
>TRBV28|.|13|.|TRBJ2-7
CASSLYSSYEQYF
TGTGCCAGCAGTTTATACAGTTCCTACGAGCAGTACTTC
>TRBV18|.|16|.|TRBJ2-6
CASSTRSSSGANVLTF
TGTGCCAGCTCAACCAGGTCCAGCTCTGGGGCCAACGTCCTGACTTTC
>TRBV19|.|12|.|TRBJ1-1
CASKLQNTEAFF
TGTGCCAGTAAACTACAGAACACTGAAGCTTTCTTT
>TRBV7-9|.|12|.|TRBJ2-2
CASSLNTGELFF
TGTGCCAGCAGCCTCAACACCGGGGAGCTGTTTTTT
>TRBV7-9|.|16|few|TRBJ2-2
CASSLGPGANTGELFF
TGTGCCAGCAGCCTAGGGCCAGGGGCCAACACCGGGGAGCTGTTTTTT
>TRBV2|.|13|.|TRBJ1-5
CASSEDRSQPQHF
TGTGCCAGCAGTGAAGACAGGTCCCAGCCCCAGCATTTT
>TRBV18|TRBD2|16|.|TRBJ2-5
CASSEGLAGVGETQYF
TGTGCCAGCTCCGAGGGCCTAGCGGGAGTAGGGGAGACCCAGTACTTC